A single sample is the source of the 22 T cell receptor beta chains below, sequenced in a study of T cells after yellow fever vaccination. TCRdb reanalysed the 5' RACE reads using MiXCR and keeps one entry per CDR3 protein. The repertoire holds 610,000 or so distinct CDR3 sequences, with over 9% as singletons. The source material was PBMCs, sampled on the day of the yellow fever booster vaccination. The receptor source for this set is a man in his thirties or forties who received the YFV17D yellow fever vaccine.

The genes are TRBV4-2 and TRBJ2-7, with D uncertain. Trimming removed 1 base from V and 4 bases from J, with 14 bases in between. Per the germline V gene, CDR1 is LGHNA and CDR2 is YNFKEQ. The CDR3 length is 15 residues. The CDR3 reads CASSQAASTGYEQYF. The CDR3 coding sequence is TGTGCCAGCAGCCAAGCTGCGTCGACTGGTTACGAGCAGTACTTC.

This clonotype was counted only a few times. The rearrangement uses TRBV4-3 and TRBJ2-1; 9 positions agree with TRBD2. Trimming at V came to 3 bases and at J to 6 bases, leaving 9 bases not matched to a gene. The germline gives CDR1 LGHNA, CDR2 YSLEER. The CDR3 covers 16 residues. CDR3 DNA sequence: TGCGCCAGCAGCCAGGATCTGGCGGGAGGGTTCAATGAGCAGTTCTTC. It encodes CASSQDLAGGFNEQFF.

Only a few counts were recorded for this clonotype. This chain joins TRBV20-1 and TRBJ2-7; D is uncertain. The CDR3 covers 11 residues. Trimming cost V 6 bases and J 4 bases, with 10 bases left between them. Per germline, CDR1 DFQATT and CDR2 SNEGSKA (reference sequence). The DNA of the CDR3 is TGCAGTGCCCATCGTTCGTACGAGCAGTACTTC. Protein: CSAHRSYEQYF.

The chain recombines TRBV11-2 with TRBJ2-5; either TRBD1 or TRBD2 may fit D (5 bases each). V dropped 5 bases and J dropped 5 bases, with 15 bases sitting between them. The V gene's germline CDR1 is SGHAT and CDR2 FQNNGV. This CDR3 has 14 amino acids. The CDR3 bases are TGTGCCAGCAGCGTACCGAGGGGATGGGAGACCCAGTACTTC. Protein: CASSVPRGWETQYF. Full variable domain (missing parts from reference TRBV11-2 and TRBJ2-5): EAGVAQSPRYKIIEKRQSVAFWCNPISGHATLYWYQQILGQGPKLLIQFQNNGVVDDSQLPKDRFSAERLKGVDSTLKIQPAKLEDSAVYLCASSVPRGWETQYFGPGTRLLVL.

Only a few counts were recorded for this clonotype. The rearrangement joins TRBV12-3 or TRBV12-4 to TRBJ2-1; TRBD2 agrees at 11 bases. This CDR3 comprises 17 residues. J gave up 7 bases and V 2 bases, and 10 bases lay outside the gene matches. In DNA, the CDR3 is TGTGCCAGCAGTTTATCGTCTAGCGGGAGGAGGGGGAATGAGCAGTTCTTC. This sequence encodes CASSLSSSGRRGNEQFF.

The CDR3 is CASSVLIGENEQFF. For the CDR3, the DNA is TGTGCCAGCAGCGTACTGATAGGGGAGAATGAGCAGTTCTTC. The chain couples TRBV9 to TRBJ2-1; D is perhaps TRBD1 or TRBD2 (5 bases each). From germline, CDR1 is SGDLS and CDR2 YYNGEE. V lost 1 base and J lost 7, with 12 bases in between. The CDR3 contains 14 residues.

In its sample, this clonotype was seen a few times. The CDR3 DNA sequence: TGTGCCAGCAGCGTAGAAGGGACAGGGGCCTACAATGAGCAGTTCTTC. Protein: CASSVEGTGAYNEQFF. This chain uses TRBV9 with TRBJ2-1; 10 bases agree with TRBD1. The V segment lost 0 bases and the J segment 2 bases; nucleotides outside the gene matches: 2. The V gene's germline CDR1 is SGDLS and CDR2 YYNGEE. CDR3 length: 16 residues.

As for this clonotype: Germline and junction disagree at one end, which may indicate a read error. The chain is built from TRBV18 and TRBJ1-2; TRBD1 matches at 12 bases. The germline V gene encodes CDR1 KGHSH and CDR2 LQKENI. CDR3 length equals 15 residues. The CDR3 loop is CASSPPGQGANGYTF. The CDR3 DNA reads TGTGCCAGCTCCCCACCGGGACAGGGGGCAAATGGCTACACCTTC. The entire variable domain, with the rest obtained from reference TRBV18 and TRBJ1-2, is as follows: NAGVMQNPRHLVRRRGQEARLRCSPMKGHSHVYWYRQLPEEGLKFMVYLQKENIIDESGMPKERFSAEFPKEGPSILRIQQVVRGDSAAYFCASSPPGQGANGYTFGSGTRLTVV.

A few counts support this clonotype. This rearrangement joins TRBV6-1 to TRBJ2-1; 7 nucleotides agree with TRBD2. CDR3 length: 14 amino acids. V lost 4 bases to trimming and J lost 4 bases; unmatched junction nucleotides: 4. CDR1 is MNHNS, CDR2 SASEGT, per germline. CDR3 in amino acids: CASSALAAYNEQFF. DNA for the CDR3: TGTGCCAGCAGTGCGCTAGCGGCATACAATGAGCAGTTCTTC.

This clonotype was counted a few times. This chain uses TRBV5-6 with TRBJ2-5; D could derive from TRBD1 or TRBD2 (5 bases each). CDR1 and CDR2 from the germline V gene are SGHDT and YYEEEE. V was cut by 4 bases and J by 5 bases, with 24 bases left in between. The length of the CDR3 is 17 residues. The CDR3 region has the DNA TGTGCCAGCAGCGACTATGTGGTTGGGGCGTCGGGGGAGACCCAGTACTTC. Protein sequence: CASSDYVVGASGETQYF.

In its sample, this clonotype was seen a few times. The rearrangement links TRBV25-1 to TRBJ1-1; D remains unclear. V was cut by 4 bases and J by 6 bases, with 12 bases left in between. The CDR3 spans 13 residues. Per the germline V gene, CDR1 is MGHDK and CDR2 is SYGVNS. CDR3 sequence (DNA): TGTGCCAGCAGTGCTCGGCCGTCCGCTGAAGCTTTCTTT. It codes for CASSARPSAEAFF.

This clonotype was seen a few times. The chain is built from TRBV5-1 and TRBJ2-3, with 10 bases matching TRBD2. V lost 3 bases to trimming and J lost 1 base; unmatched junction nucleotides: 2. Germline V gene data show CDR1 as SGHRS and CDR2 as YFSETQ. CDR3 size: 15 residues. The CDR3 is CASSWGTSGTDTQYF. CDR3 DNA sequence: TGCGCCAGCAGCTGGGGGACTAGCGGCACAGATACGCAGTATTTT.

This clonotype occurred a few times. The chain is built from TRBV4-1 and TRBJ2-3, with unresolved D. Trimming took 4 bases from V and 2 from J, leaving 13 bases between them. The germline V gene encodes CDR1 MGHRA and CDR2 YSYEKL. CDR3 size: 15 residues. The CDR3 DNA sequence: TGCGCCAGCAGCCTCAACACAGCTAACACAGATACGCAGTATTTT. Translating it yields CASSLNTANTDTQYF.

This clonotype was seen a handful of times. The chain couples TRBV19 to TRBJ2-1, with D possibly TRBD2 on 6 matching bases. Germline V gene lookup returns CDR1 LNHDA and CDR2 SQIVND (reference sequence). The CDR3 is 18 residues long. Between the trimmed V and J ends, which lost 0 bases and 0 bases, there was a span of 15 bases. CDR3 in amino acids: CASSIETASESSYNEQFF. The CDR3 nucleotides are TGTGCCAGTAGTATAGAGACGGCTAGCGAGTCCTCCTACAATGAGCAGTTCTTC.

The gene calls are TRBV24-1 and TRBJ2-5; tentatively, D is TRBD1 (6 bases). This CDR3 is built from 14 residues. Between the trimmed V and J ends, which lost 4 bases and 1 base, there was a span of 9 bases. Looked up from germline, CDR1 is KGHDR and CDR2 is SFDVKD. Written as DNA, the CDR3 is TGTGCCACCAGTGACCAGGACAGCCAAGAGACCCAGTACTTC. Protein: CATSDQDSQETQYF.

This clonotype was seen only a few times. The chain carries TRBV5-1 and TRBJ1-3; D is unresolved. Germline V CDR1 and CDR2: SGHRS, YFSETQ. This CDR3 has 16 residues. Trimming shortened V by 0 bases and J by 0 bases, and 10 bases separated the two germline ends. DNA of the CDR3: TGCGCCAGCAGCTTGGGCAGCCGAAACTCTGGAAACACCATATATTTT. Encoded protein: CASSLGSRNSGNTIYF. The full variable domain, in which reference TRBV5-1 and TRBJ1-3 provide the parts outside the CDR3, is KAGVTQTPRYLIKTRGQQVTLSCSPISGHRSVSWYQQTPGQGLQFLFEYFSETQRNKGNFPGRFSGRQFSNSRSEMNVSTLELGDSALYLCASSLGSRNSGNTIYFGEGSWLTVV.

The CDR3 loop reads CASSQGGVNTEAFF. The DNA for the CDR3 is TGTGCCAGCAGCCAGGGAGGCGTGAACACTGAAGCTTTCTTT. The V and J genes are TRBV7-6 and TRBJ1-1; D might be TRBD1 (5 bases). This CDR3 region has 14 residues. V was clipped by 5 bases and J by 0 bases, with 10 bases between them. Germline CDR1 reads SGHVS; CDR2 reads FNYEAQ.

Only a few counts were recorded for this clonotype. This chain connects TRBV10-3 to TRBJ2-5; possible D gene TRBD2, 5 bases. This CDR3 is built from 12 residues. CDR1 and CDR2 from the germline V gene are ENHRY and SYGVKD. Trimming removed 4 bases from V and 3 bases from J, with 6 bases in between. CDR3 region: CAISGEKETQYF. The CDR3 coding sequence is TGTGCCATCAGTGGGGAGAAAGAGACCCAGTACTTC.

V usage is TRBV29-1 and J usage is TRBJ2-3, with a possible D match to TRBD2 (5 bases). This CDR3 spans 14 amino acids. V lost 4 bases and J 1 base, leaving 12 bases between the germline ends. Per germline, CDR1 SQVTM and CDR2 ANQGSEA. The CDR3 region is CSVVVDSGTDTQYF. The CDR3 DNA sequence: TGCAGCGTTGTGGTGGATAGCGGCACAGATACGCAGTATTTT.

V is TRBV12-3 or TRBV12-4 and J is TRBJ2-1; the D gene is possibly TRBD2 (6 bases). CDR3 length: 16 residues. Trimming took off 6 bases at V and 7 bases at J, with 22 bases between the two ends. The CDR3 spells CASSPPGVREINEQFF. The CDR3 coding sequence is TGTGCCAGCAGCCCTCCGGGGGTGCGGGAAATAAATGAGCAGTTCTTC.

The chain recombines TRBV5-1 with TRBJ1-1, with 11 nucleotides matching TRBD1. CDR3 length: 15 amino acids. Germline CDR1 SGHRS, CDR2 YFSETQ. Trimming removed 4 bases from V and 5 bases from J; junction bases left unmatched: 7. The chain's CDR3 is CASSPQGQGETEAFF. DNA for the CDR3: TGCGCCAGCAGCCCACAGGGACAGGGGGAAACTGAAGCTTTCTTT.

The chain uses TRBV20-1 and TRBJ2-2; D is ambiguous. The CDR3 sequence is 11 residues long. CDR1 DFQATT and CDR2 SNEGSKA come from the germline V gene (reference sequence). Deletions cut 3 bases from V and 8 bases from J, with 7 bases between. For the CDR3, the DNA is TGCAGTGCTAGGACGGCGGGGGAGCTGTTTTTT. Residues: CSARTAGELFF.